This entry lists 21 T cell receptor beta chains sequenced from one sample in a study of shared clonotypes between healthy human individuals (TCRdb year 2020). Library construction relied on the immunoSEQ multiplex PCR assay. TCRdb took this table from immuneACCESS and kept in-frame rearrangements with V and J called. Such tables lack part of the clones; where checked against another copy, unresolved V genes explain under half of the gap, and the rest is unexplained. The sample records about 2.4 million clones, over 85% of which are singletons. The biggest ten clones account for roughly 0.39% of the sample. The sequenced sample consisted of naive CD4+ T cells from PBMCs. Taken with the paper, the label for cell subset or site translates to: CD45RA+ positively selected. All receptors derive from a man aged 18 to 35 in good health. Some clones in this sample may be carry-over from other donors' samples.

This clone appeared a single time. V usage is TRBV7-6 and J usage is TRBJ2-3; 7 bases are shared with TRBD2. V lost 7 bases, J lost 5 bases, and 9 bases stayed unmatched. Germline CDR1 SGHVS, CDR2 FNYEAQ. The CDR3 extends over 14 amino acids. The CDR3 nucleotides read TGTGCCAGCAAAGCTAGCGGCCTTCGAGATACGCAGTATTTT. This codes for CASKASGLRDTQYF.

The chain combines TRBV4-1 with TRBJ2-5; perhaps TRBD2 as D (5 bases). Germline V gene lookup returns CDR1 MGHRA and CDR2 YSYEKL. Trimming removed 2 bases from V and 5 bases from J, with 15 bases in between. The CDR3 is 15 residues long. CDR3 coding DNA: TGCGCCAGCAGCCAACTCCAACTAGTTTCGGAGACCCAGTACTTC. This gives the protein CASSQLQLVSETQYF.

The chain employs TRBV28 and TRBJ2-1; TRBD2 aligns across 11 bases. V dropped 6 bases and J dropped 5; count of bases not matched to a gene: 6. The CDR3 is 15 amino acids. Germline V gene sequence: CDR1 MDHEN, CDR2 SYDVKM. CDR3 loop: CASRGGLAVNNEQFF. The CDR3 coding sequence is TGTGCCAGCAGAGGGGGACTAGCGGTAAACAATGAGCAGTTCTTC.

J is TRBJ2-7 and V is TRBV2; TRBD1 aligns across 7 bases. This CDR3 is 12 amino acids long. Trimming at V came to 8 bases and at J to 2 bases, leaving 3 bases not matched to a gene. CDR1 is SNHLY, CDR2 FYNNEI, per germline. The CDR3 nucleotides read TGTGCCAGCGGGGGACAGACCTACGAGCAGTACTTC. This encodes CASGGQTYEQYF.

The DNA for the CDR3 is TGTGCCATCAGTGGAGGGGACAGGGCGGTAACTGAAGCTTTCTTT. Its protein is CAISGGDRAVTEAFF. V is TRBV10-3 and J is TRBJ1-1; 9 nucleotides line up with TRBD1. With 4 bases clipped from V and 5 bases from J, the junction kept 8 bases outside the gene matches. Germline V gives CDR1 ENHRY, CDR2 SYGVKD. The CDR3 loop spans 15 amino acids.

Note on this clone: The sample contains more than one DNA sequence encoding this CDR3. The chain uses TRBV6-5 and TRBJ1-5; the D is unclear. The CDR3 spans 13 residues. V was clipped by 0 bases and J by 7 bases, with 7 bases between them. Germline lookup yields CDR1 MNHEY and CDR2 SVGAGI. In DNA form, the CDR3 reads TGTGCCAGCAGTTACTCCCCTGGCCAGCCCCAGCATTTT. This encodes CASSYSPGQPQHF.

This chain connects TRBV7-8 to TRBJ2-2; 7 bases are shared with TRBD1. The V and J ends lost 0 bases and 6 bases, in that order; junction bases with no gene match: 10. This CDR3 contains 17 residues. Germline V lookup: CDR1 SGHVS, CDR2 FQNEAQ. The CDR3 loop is CASSLAPDRARAGELFF. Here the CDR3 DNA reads TGTGCCAGCAGCTTAGCGCCAGACAGGGCTAGGGCCGGGGAGCTGTTTTTT.

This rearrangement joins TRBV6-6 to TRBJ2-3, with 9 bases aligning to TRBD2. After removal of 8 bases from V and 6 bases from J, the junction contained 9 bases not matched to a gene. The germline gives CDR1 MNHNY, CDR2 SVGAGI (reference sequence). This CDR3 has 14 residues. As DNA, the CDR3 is TGTGCCAGCTCCCCAAGCGGGAGGTCTGATACGCAGTATTTT. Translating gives CASSPSGRSDTQYF.

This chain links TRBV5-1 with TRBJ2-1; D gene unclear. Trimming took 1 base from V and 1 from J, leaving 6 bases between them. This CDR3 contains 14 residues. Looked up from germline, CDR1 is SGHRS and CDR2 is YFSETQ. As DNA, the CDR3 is TGCGCCAGCAGCTTGTATGGGTCCTACAATGAGCAGTTCTTC. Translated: CASSLYGSYNEQFF.

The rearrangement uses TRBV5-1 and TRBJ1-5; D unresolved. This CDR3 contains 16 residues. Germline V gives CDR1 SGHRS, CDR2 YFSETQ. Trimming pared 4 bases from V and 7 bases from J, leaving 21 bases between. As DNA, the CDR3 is TGCGCCAGCAGCCCCGGCTGGGGTGGTTTGCGCCAGCCCCAGCATTTT. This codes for CASSPGWGGLRQPQHF.

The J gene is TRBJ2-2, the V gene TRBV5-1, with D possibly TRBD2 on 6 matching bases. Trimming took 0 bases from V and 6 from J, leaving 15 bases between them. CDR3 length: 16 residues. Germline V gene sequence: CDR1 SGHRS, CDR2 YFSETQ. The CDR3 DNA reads TGCGCCAGCAGCTTGGTAACGCCGGGGGTTTCCGGGGAGCTGTTTTTT. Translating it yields CASSLVTPGVSGELFF. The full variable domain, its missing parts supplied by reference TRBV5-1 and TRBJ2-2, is KAGVTQTPRYLIKTRGQQVTLSCSPISGHRSVSWYQQTPGQGLQFLFEYFSETQRNKGNFPGRFSGRQFSNSRSEMNVSTLELGDSALYLCASSLVTPGVSGELFFGEGSRLTVL.

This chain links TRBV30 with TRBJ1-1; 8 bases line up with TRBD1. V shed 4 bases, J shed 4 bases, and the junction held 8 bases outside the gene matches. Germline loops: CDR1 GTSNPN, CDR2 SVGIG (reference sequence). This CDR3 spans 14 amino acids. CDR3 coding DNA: TGTGCCTGGAATCGCCCAGGGGGCTCCACTGAAGCTTTCTTT. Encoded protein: CAWNRPGGSTEAFF.

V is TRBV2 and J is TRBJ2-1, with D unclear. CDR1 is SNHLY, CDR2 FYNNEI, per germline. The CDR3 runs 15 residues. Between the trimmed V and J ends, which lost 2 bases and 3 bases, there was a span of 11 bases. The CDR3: CASSERSPNYNEQFF. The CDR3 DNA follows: TGTGCCAGCAGTGAAAGGTCCCCGAACTACAATGAGCAGTTCTTC. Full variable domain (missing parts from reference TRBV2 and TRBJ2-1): EPEVTQTPSHQVTQMGQEVILRCVPISNHLYFYWYRQILGQKVEFLVSFYNNEISEKSEIFDDQFSVERPDGSNFTLKIRSTKLEDSAMYFCASSERSPNYNEQFFGPGTRLTVL.

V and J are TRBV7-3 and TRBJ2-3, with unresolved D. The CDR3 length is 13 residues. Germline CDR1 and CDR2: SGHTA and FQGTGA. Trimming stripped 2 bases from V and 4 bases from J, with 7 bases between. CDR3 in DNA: TGTGCCAGCAGCTTACCTTCATCAGATACGCAGTATTTT. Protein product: CASSLPSSDTQYF.

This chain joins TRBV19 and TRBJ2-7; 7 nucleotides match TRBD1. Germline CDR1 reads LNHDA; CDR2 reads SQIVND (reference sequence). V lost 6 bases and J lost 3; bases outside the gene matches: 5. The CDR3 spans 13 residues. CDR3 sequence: CASSTDRLYEQYF. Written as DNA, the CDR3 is TGTGCCAGTAGCACGGACAGGCTCTACGAGCAGTACTTC.

CDR3 in amino acids: CASSSWTAGSGNTIYF. CDR3 nucleotides: TGTGCCAGCAGCTCTTGGACAGCTGGCTCTGGAAACACCATATATTTT. The J gene is TRBJ1-3, the V gene TRBV7-6, with a tentative D call TRBD1 (6 bases). The V gene's germline CDR1 is SGHVS and CDR2 FNYEAQ. The CDR3 sequence is 16 residues long. V dropped 4 bases and J dropped 0 bases, with 13 bases sitting between them.

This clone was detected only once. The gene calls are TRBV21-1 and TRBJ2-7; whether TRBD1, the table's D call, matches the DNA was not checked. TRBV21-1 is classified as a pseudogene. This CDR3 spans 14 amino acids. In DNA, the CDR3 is TGTGCCAGCAGCTTACAGGGGGGGGTCCACGAGCAGTACTTC. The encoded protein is CASSLQGGVHEQYF.

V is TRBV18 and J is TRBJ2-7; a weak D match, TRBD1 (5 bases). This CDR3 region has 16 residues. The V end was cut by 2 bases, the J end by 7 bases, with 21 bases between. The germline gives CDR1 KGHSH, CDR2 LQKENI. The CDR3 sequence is CASSPTQGTTVGEQYF. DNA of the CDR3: TGTGCCAGCTCACCAACCCAGGGTACTACCGTGGGGGAGCAGTACTTC.

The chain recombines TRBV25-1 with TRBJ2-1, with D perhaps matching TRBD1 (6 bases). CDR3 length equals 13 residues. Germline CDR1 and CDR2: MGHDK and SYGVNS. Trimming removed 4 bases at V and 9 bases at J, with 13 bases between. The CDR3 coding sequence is TGTGCCAGCAGTGGGGGGACATTCGGTGAGCAGTTCTTC. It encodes CASSGGTFGEQFF.

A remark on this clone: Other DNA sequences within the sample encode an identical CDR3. The CDR3 sequence: CASSLVSGLTDTQYF. In DNA, the CDR3 is TGCGCCAGCAGCTTGGTCTCGGGACTCACAGATACGCAGTATTTT. The chain employs TRBV5-1 and TRBJ2-3, with D possibly matching TRBD2 (6 bases). This CDR3 spans 15 amino acids. CDR1 is SGHRS and CDR2 is YFSETQ in the germline V gene. The germline V and J ends were trimmed by 0 bases and 2 bases, with 10 bases remaining between them.

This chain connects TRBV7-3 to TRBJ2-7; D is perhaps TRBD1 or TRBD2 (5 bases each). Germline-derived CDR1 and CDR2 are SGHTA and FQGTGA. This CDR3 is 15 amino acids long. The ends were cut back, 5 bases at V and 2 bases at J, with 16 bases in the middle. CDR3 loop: CASSPGMGVTYEQYF. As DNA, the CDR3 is TGTGCCAGCAGCCCCGGGATGGGGGTTACCTACGAGCAGTACTTC.